The rows below give T cell receptor beta chains drawn from one sample of a study of blood T cell repertoires in COVID-19. Assay used: immunoSEQ multiplex PCR; TCRdb lists only in-frame clones, some missing. The sample yields roughly 63,000 clones, roughly 87% seen once. The sample comprised peripheral blood. The receptors derive from a man aged 50-60 years with active COVID-19. The CDR3 runs from the conserved cysteine through the conserved F or W. The order of the fields is CDR3 DNA, CDR3 protein, D gene, clone size, V gene, J gene. A D gene is named only where the DNA matches it firmly. Where a row states a size, it is once, few, many or the class of an expanded clone; other rows omit it.

DNA: TGTGCCAGCAGTGGCCGGGACAGGGGGCTGGTATCCTACGAGCAGTACTTC
CDR3: CASSGRDRGLVSYEQYF
D: TRBD1
size: -
V: TRBV27
J: TRBJ2-7

DNA: TGTGCCAGCAGCGTAGGACTGACGGATTCACCCCTCCACTTT
CDR3: CASSVGLTDSPLHF
D: -
size: once
V: TRBV9
J: TRBJ1-6

DNA: TGTGCTAGTGGTTTGGTTGGGGCAGGGGGCGCAAACACTGAAGCTTTCTTT
CDR3: CASGLVGAGGANTEAFF
D: TRBD1
size: few
V: TRBV12-5
J: TRBJ1-1

DNA: TGTGCCAGCAGCTTAGCCCGGGGGGTTGAGCAGTTCTTC
CDR3: CASSLARGVEQFF
D: TRBD2
size: -
V: TRBV7-2
J: TRBJ2-1

DNA: TGTGCCAGCAGCTTGGGACAGGGGACCTACGAGCAGTACTTC
CDR3: CASSLGQGTYEQYF
D: TRBD1
size: -
V: TRBV11-2
J: TRBJ2-7

DNA: TGTGCCTGGAGTAAGGGGCTCGGTACTGAAGCTTTCTTT
CDR3: CAWSKGLGTEAFF
D: -
size: -
V: TRBV30
J: TRBJ1-1

DNA: TGTGCCAGCAGCCCGGGATTCGGAGGCTACGAGCAGTACTTC
CDR3: CASSPGFGGYEQYF
D: -
size: -
V: TRBV11-1
J: TRBJ2-7

DNA: TGTGCCAGCAGCATCGGGTCCTTGATAGAGGTAGCTTTCTTT
CDR3: CASSIGSLIEVAFF
D: -
size: -
V: TRBV5-4
J: TRBJ1-1

DNA: TGTGCCAGCTCAGCGGGACAGGGGGTTTCACCCCTCCACTTT
CDR3: CASSAGQGVSPLHF
D: TRBD1
size: -
V: TRBV18
J: TRBJ1-6

DNA: TGTGCCAGCACAACAGGGGAGATCACTGAAGCTTTCTTT
CDR3: CASTTGEITEAFF
D: TRBD1
size: once
V: TRBV6-5
J: TRBJ1-1

DNA: TGTGCCAGCAGTTACGGGGGAGGCAGTATGAGGGGCTACACCTTC
CDR3: CASSYGGGSMRGYTF
D: -
size: -
V: TRBV6-5
J: TRBJ1-2

DNA: TGTGCCAGCAGCTCTCGTACTGAAGCTTTCTTT
CDR3: CASSSRTEAFF
D: -
size: -
V: TRBV7-9
J: TRBJ1-1

DNA: TGTGCCAGCAGCGCCGGGACAGGGAATCGAATAGATACGCAGTATTTT
CDR3: CASSAGTGNRIDTQYF
D: TRBD1
size: -
V: TRBV7-2
J: TRBJ2-3

DNA: TGTGCCAGCAGTTCTCCAGCGGACAGGGTCCCCGAAGGGGGAAAAGAGACCCAGTACTTC
CDR3: CASSSPADRVPEGGKETQYF
D: TRBD1
size: -
V: TRBV2
J: TRBJ2-5

DNA: TGCGCCAGCAGCCGTGACAGGTCATCCACCGGGGAGCTGTTTTTT
CDR3: CASSRDRSSTGELFF
D: -
size: -
V: TRBV4-3
J: TRBJ2-2

DNA: TGCGCCAGCAGCGCTGCGGAGGGAACGGCACCCCTCCACTTT
CDR3: CASSAAEGTAPLHF
D: -
size: -
V: TRBV5-1
J: TRBJ1-6

DNA: TGTGCCAGCAGCTTGGGCGGGGGGTACCAAGAGACCCAGTACTTC
CDR3: CASSLGGGYQETQYF
D: TRBD2
size: -
V: TRBV5-4
J: TRBJ2-5

DNA: TGTGCCAGCAGCCTATCCGACAGGGTTGAAAACACCATATATTTT
CDR3: CASSLSDRVENTIYF
D: TRBD1
size: -
V: TRBV9
J: TRBJ1-3

DNA: TGTGCCAGCACCATCGGGGGGGACCCCTACGAGCAGTACTTC
CDR3: CASTIGGDPYEQYF
D: TRBD2
size: -
V: TRBV9
J: TRBJ2-7

DNA: TGTGCCAGTAGTAGATCGACAGGGGTGAGGACTGAAGCTTTCTTT
CDR3: CASSRSTGVRTEAFF
D: TRBD1
size: -
V: TRBV19
J: TRBJ1-1

DNA: TGTGCCAGCAGCGCCCGGACAGGGGTGAGTGGCTACACCTTC
CDR3: CASSARTGVSGYTF
D: TRBD1
size: once
V: TRBV9
J: TRBJ1-2

DNA: TGTGCCAGCAGCTCCGGACAGGGCAATCAGCCCCAGCATTTT
CDR3: CASSSGQGNQPQHF
D: TRBD1
size: -
V: TRBV7-2
J: TRBJ1-5

DNA: TGTGCCAGCAGTGTCTTTAATGAAAAACTGTTTTTT
CDR3: CASSVFNEKLFF
D: -
size: -
V: TRBV12-3/TRBV12-4
J: TRBJ1-4

DNA: TGTGCCAGCACCCCCCGGTTGGCCCAGTACTTC
CDR3: CASTPRLAQYF
D: -
size: few
V: TRBV11-3
J: TRBJ2-5

DNA: TGCGCCAGCAGCCAAGAGGTGCCAAAAATAGGAGTGAGGAATGAAAAACTGTTTTTT
CDR3: CASSQEVPKIGVRNEKLFF
D: -
size: -
V: TRBV4-1
J: TRBJ1-4

DNA: TGCGCCAGCAGCCACCGGACAGGGGGGAAAACCGGGGAGCTGTTTTTT
CDR3: CASSHRTGGKTGELFF
D: TRBD1
size: -
V: TRBV4-1
J: TRBJ2-2